This paragraph reports one T cell receptor (beta chain). With 1 base clipped from V and 4 bases from J, the junction kept 14 bases outside the gene matches. This CDR3 region has 18 residues. Per the germline V gene, CDR1 is SGHDN and CDR2 is FVKESK. TCRdb's copy holds only in-frame clones and misses some; the assay was immunoSEQ multiplex PCR. The sample has under 350,000 clones, 85% to 90% seen once. This record comes from a study of blood T cell repertoires in COVID-19. Across the whole study: T cells, B-cell-depleted T cells, or PBMCs supplied cDNA or gDNA.

Sequences were obtained from peripheral blood. The receptor was derived from a human donor in a cohort sampled during active COVID-19. The genes are TRBV14 and TRBJ2-7; 9 bases fit TRBD2. CDR3: CASSQGLAVSMGYYEQYF. Written as DNA, the CDR3 is TGTGCCAGCAGCCAAGGACTAGCGGTATCGATGGGTTATTACGAGCAGTACTTC.